The clone carrying this T cell receptor (beta chain) was seen repeatedly, ten times or more. No antigen is known for it. The V end lost 7 bases, the J end lost 2 bases, and 12 bases lay between the germline ends. Per the germline V gene, CDR1 is KGHSH and CDR2 is LQKENI. CDR3 length: 15 amino acids. Sequencing was performed with immunoSEQ multiplex PCR; in TCRdb, only in-frame clones are kept and a portion is missing. The sample records about 960,000 clones, roughly 72% being singletons. The sample comes from a study of shared clonotypes between healthy human individuals. General study points: Larger richness was generally estimated for naive than memory subsets.

The chain uses TRBV18 and TRBJ2-6, with TRBD2 as a possible D gene (5 bases). Sequencing was carried out using memory CD4+ T cells sorted from blood. Subset reported: CD45RA-negative fraction. The TCR originated in a man aged 18-30 years in good health. The CDR3 DNA is TGTGCCAGCTTTCAAGCGGAAACTGGGGCCAACGTCCTGACTTTC. Encoded protein: CASFQAETGANVLTF.